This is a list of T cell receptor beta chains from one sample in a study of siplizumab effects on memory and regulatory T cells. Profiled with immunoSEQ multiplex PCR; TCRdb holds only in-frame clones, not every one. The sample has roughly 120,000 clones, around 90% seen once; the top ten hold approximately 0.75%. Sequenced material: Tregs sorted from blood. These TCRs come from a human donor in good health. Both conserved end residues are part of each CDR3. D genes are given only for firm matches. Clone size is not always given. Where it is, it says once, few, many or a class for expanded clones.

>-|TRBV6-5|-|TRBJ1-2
CASSYSWGRSYGYTF
TGTGCCAGCAGTTACTCGTGGGGGCGCAGCTATGGCTACACCTTC
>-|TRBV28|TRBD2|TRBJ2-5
CASGKGRGETQYF
TGTGCCAGCGGCAAAGGGAGGGGAGAGACCCAGTACTTC
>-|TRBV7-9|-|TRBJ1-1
CASSQEAFF
TGTGCCAGCAGCCAGGAAGCTTTCTTT
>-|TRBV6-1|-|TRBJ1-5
CASSDVVNSNQPQHF
TGTGCCAGCAGTGACGTGGTTAATAGCAATCAGCCCCAGCATTTT
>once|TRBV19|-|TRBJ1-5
CASSIMTANQPQHF
TGTGCCAGTAGTATTATGACAGCGAATCAGCCCCAGCATTTT
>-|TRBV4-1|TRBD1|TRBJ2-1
CASSHFDREGEQFF
TGCGCCAGCAGCCACTTTGACAGGGAAGGTGAGCAGTTCTTC
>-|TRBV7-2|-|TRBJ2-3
CASSLAPTGPDTQYF
TGTGCCAGCAGCTTAGCCCCCACGGGACCAGATACGCAGTATTTT
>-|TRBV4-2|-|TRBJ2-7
CASSQGQGFEQYF
TGTGCCAGCAGCCAAGGGCAGGGATTCGAGCAGTACTTC
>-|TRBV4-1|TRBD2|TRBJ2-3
CASSLAGGRADTQYF
TGCGCCAGCAGCCTAGCGGGAGGCCGGGCAGATACGCAGTATTTT
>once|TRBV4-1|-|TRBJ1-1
CASSQDSSSPEAFF
TGCGCCAGCAGCCAAGATTCTTCCAGCCCTGAAGCTTTCTTT
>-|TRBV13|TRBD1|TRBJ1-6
CASSSRDRSHSPLHF
TGTGCCAGCAGCTCCCGGGACAGGAGCCATTCACCCCTCCACTTT
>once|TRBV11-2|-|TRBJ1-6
CASSLEQGYSPLHF
TGTGCCAGCAGCTTAGAGCAGGGATACTCACCCCTCCACTTT
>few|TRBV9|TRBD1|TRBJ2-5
CASSGGTGVTETQYF
TGTGCCAGCAGCGGTGGGACAGGGGTAACGGAGACCCAGTACTTC
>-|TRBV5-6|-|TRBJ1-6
CASSLGTVSGSPLHF
TGTGCCAGCAGCTTGGGAACAGTTTCAGGCTCACCCCTCCACTTT
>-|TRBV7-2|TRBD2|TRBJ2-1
CASSLGGRSYNEQFF
TGTGCCAGCAGCTTGGGCGGGAGGTCCTACAATGAGCAGTTCTTC
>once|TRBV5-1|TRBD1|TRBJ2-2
CASSLRGQGSTGELFF
TGCGCCAGCAGCTTGAGAGGACAGGGGAGCACCGGGGAGCTGTTTTTT
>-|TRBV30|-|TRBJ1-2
CAWTEGGNYGYTF
TGTGCCTGGACTGAGGGGGGTAACTATGGCTACACCTTC
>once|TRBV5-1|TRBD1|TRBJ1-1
CASSRTGRDTEAFF
TGCGCCAGCAGCAGGACAGGGCGGGACACTGAAGCTTTCTTT
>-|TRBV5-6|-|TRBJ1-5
CASSLLDRPQHF
TGTGCCAGCAGCTTGTTAGATCGGCCCCAGCATTTT
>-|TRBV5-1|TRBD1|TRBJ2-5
CASSPGTGQETQYF
TGCGCCAGCAGCCCCGGGACAGGGCAAGAGACCCAGTACTTC
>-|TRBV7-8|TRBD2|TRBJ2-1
CASSPWGLAGGQGEQFF
TGTGCCAGCAGCCCCTGGGGACTAGCGGGGGGGCAAGGTGAGCAGTTCTTC
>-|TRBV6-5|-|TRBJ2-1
CASSFLGKGSYNEQFF
TGTGCCAGCAGTTTTCTAGGGAAAGGCTCCTACAATGAGCAGTTCTTC
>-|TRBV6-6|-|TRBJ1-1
CASSWSVTEAFF
TGTGCCAGCAGCTGGTCTGTAACTGAAGCTTTCTTT
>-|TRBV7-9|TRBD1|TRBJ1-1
CASSPMTGGWNTEAFF
TGTGCCAGCAGCCCGATGACAGGGGGGTGGAACACTGAAGCTTTCTTT
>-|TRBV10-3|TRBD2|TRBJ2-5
CAISPSGSPGVQYF
TGTGCCATCAGTCCTAGCGGGAGCCCGGGGGTCCAGTACTTC
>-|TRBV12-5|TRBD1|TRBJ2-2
CASGTDRVPELFF
TGTGCTAGTGGCACCGACAGGGTACCGGAGCTGTTTTTT
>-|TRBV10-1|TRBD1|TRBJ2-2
CASTGTGGTGELFF
TGCGCCAGCACCGGGACAGGGGGGACCGGGGAGCTGTTTTTT
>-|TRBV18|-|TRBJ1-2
CASAPGGANYGYTF
TGTGCCAGCGCCCCTGGGGGGGCTAACTATGGCTACACCTTC
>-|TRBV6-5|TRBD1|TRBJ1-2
CASRPTTGYGYTF
TGTGCCAGCAGACCTACGACAGGGTATGGCTACACCTTC
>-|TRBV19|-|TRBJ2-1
CASSMGNEQFF
TGTGCCAGTAGTATGGGGAATGAGCAGTTCTTC
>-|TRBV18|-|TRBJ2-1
CASSRAEEQFF
TGTGCCAGCTCACGCGCCGAGGAGCAGTTCTTC
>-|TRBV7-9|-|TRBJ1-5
CASSFSLEPQHF
TGTGCCAGCAGCTTTTCTTTGGAGCCCCAGCATTTT
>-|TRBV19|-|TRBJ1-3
CASSPPQGQRNTIYF
TGTGCCAGTAGTCCACCACAGGGCCAAAGAAACACCATATATTTT
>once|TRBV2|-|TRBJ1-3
CASSRDSGNTIYF
TGTGCCAGCAGCCGGGACTCTGGAAACACCATATATTTT
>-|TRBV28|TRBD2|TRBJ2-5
CASGATSGSTETQYF
TGTGCCAGCGGGGCGACTAGCGGGAGTACGGAGACCCAGTACTTC
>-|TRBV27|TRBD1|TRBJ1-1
CASSVGQRDTEAFF
TGTGCCAGCAGTGTGGGACAGCGGGACACTGAAGCTTTCTTT
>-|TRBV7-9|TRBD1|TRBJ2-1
CASSRTGTYNEQFF
TGTGCCAGCAGCAGGACAGGGACTTACAATGAGCAGTTCTTC
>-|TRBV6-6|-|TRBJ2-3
CASVTGGDTDTQYF
TGTGCCAGCGTTACGGGGGGCGATACAGATACGCAGTATTTT
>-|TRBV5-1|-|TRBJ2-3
CASSSSRGNIITDTQYF
TGCGCCAGCAGCTCCTCCAGGGGCAACATCATCACAGATACGCAGTATTTT
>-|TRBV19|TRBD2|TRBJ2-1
CASSTTGTSGIAYNEQFF
TGTGCCAGTAGTACTACCGGGACTAGCGGGATAGCCTACAATGAGCAGTTCTTC
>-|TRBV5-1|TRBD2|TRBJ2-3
CASSWREGLTDTQYF
TGCGCCAGCAGCTGGCGGGAGGGCCTAACAGATACGCAGTATTTT
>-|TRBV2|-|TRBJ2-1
CASAGGAYNEQFF
TGTGCCAGCGCGGGCGGAGCTTACAATGAGCAGTTCTTC
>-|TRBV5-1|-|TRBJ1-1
CASSLASRNTEAFF
TGCGCCAGCAGCTTGGCCTCGAGGAACACTGAAGCTTTCTTT
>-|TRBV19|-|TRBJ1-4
CASSIRVATNEKLFF
TGTGCCAGTAGTATAAGAGTTGCAACTAATGAAAAACTGTTTTTT